One and the same sample provided the 25 T cell receptor beta chains below, sequenced in a study of blood T cell dynamics during melanoma immunotherapy. Some clones are missing from TCRdb's copy, which holds only in-frame ones; the method was immunoSEQ multiplex PCR. The data show about 15,000 clones, 70% to 90% seen once. Time point denoted: pre-treatment baseline. The source material was blood, sampled from a patient treated with checkpoint blockade. The receptors stem from a human donor with melanoma.

DNA of the CDR3: TGTGCCAGCTCACCCCCTCTAGCGGGAGATCCTGAGCAGTTCTTC. Protein: CASSPPLAGDPEQFF. This chain connects TRBV18 to TRBJ2-1; 10 bases map to TRBD2. CDR1 is KGHSH and CDR2 is LQKENI in the germline V gene. The CDR3 consists of 15 residues. The J segment lost 9 bases and the V segment lost 3 bases, leaving 8 bases of the junction unmatched.

The chain joins TRBV6-1 to TRBJ1-5; D uncertain. CDR1 and CDR2 from the germline V gene are MNHNS and SASEGT. V lost 2 bases and J 9 bases, leaving 11 bases between the germline ends. This CDR3 is built from 13 residues. The CDR3 region is CASSEFEEWPQHF. In nucleotides, the CDR3 is TGTGCCAGCAGTGAATTTGAGGAATGGCCCCAGCATTTT.

The J gene is TRBJ1-1, the V gene TRBV5-6; possible D gene TRBD1, 5 bases. The CDR3 length is 14 residues. The V gene's germline CDR1 is SGHDT and CDR2 YYEEEE. The V end was cut by 0 bases, the J end by 3 bases, with 9 bases between. The CDR3 nucleotides read TGTGCCAGCAGCTTGGCGGGGACTTACACTGAAGCTTTCTTT. It is translated as CASSLAGTYTEAFF.

CDR3 sequence reads: CATSRRGTSGSADTQYF. CDR3 nucleotides: TGTGCCACCAGCAGACGCGGGACTAGCGGGAGTGCAGATACGCAGTATTTT. The gene calls are TRBV15 and TRBJ2-3, with 14 bases lining up with TRBD2. Trimming at V came to 2 bases and at J to 4 bases, leaving 5 bases not matched to a gene. The CDR3 runs 17 residues. Germline CDR1 and CDR2: LNHNV and YYDKDF (reference sequence).

V is TRBV9 and J is TRBJ2-1, with 11 bases aligning to TRBD2. Germline V gene sequence: CDR1 SGDLS, CDR2 YYNGEE. The CDR3 has 15 amino acids. The ends lost 2 bases at V and 5 bases at J; junction bases unmatched: 3. The CDR3 DNA is TGTGCCAGCAGCGTTAGCGGGAGGGAAAACAATGAGCAGTTCTTC. It translates to CASSVSGRENNEQFF. Based on the CDR3 plus reference TRBV9 and TRBJ2-1, the full variable domain is DSGVTQTPKHLITATGQRVTLRCSPRSGDLSVYWYQQSLDQGLQFLIQYYNGEERAKGNILERFSAQQFPDLHSELNLSSLELGDSALYFCASSVSGRENNEQFFGPGTRLTVL.

The chain has TRBV6-6 and TRBJ2-7; the D call may be TRBD1 or TRBD2 (5 bases each). There are 14 residues in the CDR3. The germline gives CDR1 MNHNY, CDR2 SVGAGI (reference sequence). The V and J ends lost 2 bases and 6 bases respectively, with 14 bases between them. In DNA, the CDR3 is TGTGCCAGCAGTTACGGTACCGGGGCTCTCGAGCAGTACTTC. Amino acid sequence: CASSYGTGALEQYF.

The rearrangement uses TRBV19 and TRBJ1-2; D remains ambiguous. V lost 7 bases to trimming and J lost 2 bases, with 11 bases between them. CDR1 and CDR2 (germline): LNHDA, SQIVND (reference sequence). This CDR3 spans 13 amino acids. The CDR3 sequence: CASTLVGNYGYTF. The CDR3 DNA sequence: TGTGCCAGTACCCTCGTGGGAAACTATGGCTACACCTTC.

This chain joins TRBV7-9 and TRBJ2-7; unclear D gene. The CDR3 runs 13 residues. The germline V gene encodes CDR1 SEHNR and CDR2 FQNEAQ (reference sequence). The V end was cut by 1 base, the J end by 4 bases, with 8 bases between. DNA for the CDR3: TGTGCCAGCAGCTTAGTAGGCGGATACGAGCAGTACTTC. Translation gives CASSLVGGYEQYF.

Only one count was recorded for this clone. The chain has TRBV9 and TRBJ2-7; a weak D match, TRBD2 (5 bases). Germline CDR1 reads SGDLS; CDR2 reads YYNGEE. The CDR3 consists of 14 residues. V dropped 2 bases and J dropped 4 bases, with 13 bases sitting between them. CDR3 sequence reads: CASSVEGYEYEQYF. CDR3 bases: TGTGCCAGCAGCGTTGAGGGATACGAATACGAGCAGTACTTC.

This chain uses TRBV6-4 with TRBJ2-7; the D gene could be TRBD1 or TRBD2 (5 bases each). Trimming shortened V by 10 bases and J by 3 bases, and 16 bases separated the two germline ends. Germline CDR1 MRHNA, CDR2 SNTAGT. This CDR3 region has 13 residues. DNA for the CDR3: TGTGCCACCTCACCGGGACCTGACTACGAGCAGTACTTC. It is translated as CATSPGPDYEQYF.

The gene calls are TRBV21-1 and TRBJ2-7; the table's D gene call, TRBD2, was not cross checked with the DNA. TRBV21-1 is an annotated pseudogene. The CDR3 is made up of 11 amino acids. The CDR3 DNA is TGTGCCAGCACCCGAGTCCACGAGCAGTACTTC. It specifies CASTRVHEQYF.

The gene calls are TRBV18 and TRBJ2-3; D might be TRBD1 (6 bases). Germline values: CDR1 KGHSH, CDR2 LQKENI. The ends were cut back, 4 bases at V and 0 bases at J, with 14 bases in the middle. The CDR3 runs to 16 residues. The DNA for the CDR3 is TGTGCCAGCTCACTCCGGACAGATACTAGCACAGATACGCAGTATTTT. The encoded protein is CASSLRTDTSTDTQYF.

The rearrangement links TRBV7-2 to TRBJ2-7; D ambiguous. The V and J ends lost 5 bases and 0 bases respectively, with 11 bases between them. Per germline, CDR1 SGHTA and CDR2 FQGNSA. CDR3 length: 14 residues. CDR3 DNA sequence: TGTGCCAGCAGCCCCCCCTCGGGCTCCTACGAGCAGTACTTC. Residues: CASSPPSGSYEQYF. Looking up the rest from reference TRBV7-2 and TRBJ2-7 gives the full variable domain: GAGVSQSPSNKVTEKGKDVELRCDPISGHTALYWYRQSLGQGLEFLIYFQGNSAPDKSGLPSDRFSAERTGGSVSTLTIQRTQQEDSAVYLCASSPPSGSYEQYFGPGTRLTVT.

V and J are TRBV10-2 and TRBJ1-1; D remains unclear. The CDR3 loop spans 12 amino acids. The V end lost 2 bases, the J end lost 4 bases, and 5 bases lay between the germline ends. Per germline, CDR1 WSHSY and CDR2 SAAADI. The CDR3 loop is CASSEGATEAFF. DNA of the CDR3: TGCGCCAGCAGTGAGGGTGCCACTGAAGCTTTCTTT.

This rearrangement joins TRBV9 to TRBJ2-3; 9 bases agree with TRBD2. CDR1 and CDR2 from the germline V gene are SGDLS and YYNGEE. The CDR3 covers 14 residues. The V gene end was trimmed by 2 bases and the J gene end by 7 bases; junction bases not matched to a gene: 5. CDR3 nucleotides: TGTGCCAGCAGCGTGGTGACTAGCGGCAATACGCAGTATTTT. It encodes CASSVVTSGNTQYF.

This clone was found once. V is TRBV5-1 and J is TRBJ2-2; 7 positions agree with TRBD1. V dropped 0 bases and J dropped 1; count of bases not matched to a gene: 0. The CDR3 is 15 residues long. Germline lookup yields CDR1 SGHRS and CDR2 YFSETQ. CDR3 in amino acids: CASSLGTGNTGELFF. In DNA form, the CDR3 reads TGCGCCAGCAGCTTGGGGACAGGGAACACCGGGGAGCTGTTTTTT.

This sequence joins TRBV5-4 and TRBJ1-2; D gene unclear. Germline loops: CDR1 SGHNT, CDR2 YYREEE (reference sequence). Trimming removed 0 bases at V and 4 bases at J, with 10 bases between. The CDR3 has 14 residues. The CDR3 loop reads CASSLGQPSYGYTF. Written as DNA, the CDR3 is TGTGCCAGCAGCTTGGGCCAGCCGTCCTATGGCTACACCTTC.

This chain connects TRBV11-2 to TRBJ2-3; D is tentatively TRBD1 or TRBD2 (5 bases each). Germline V CDR1 and CDR2: SGHAT, FQNNGV. This CDR3 has 16 amino acids. Trimming took 5 bases from V and 3 from J, leaving 18 bases between them. CDR3 sequence reads: CASSPRGASWTDTQYF. CDR3 coding DNA: TGTGCCAGCAGCCCGCGAGGGGCTAGCTGGACAGATACGCAGTATTTT.

V and J are TRBV7-3 and TRBJ2-3; D gene ambiguous. The CDR3 sequence is 13 residues long. Germline V gene data show CDR1 as SGHTA and CDR2 as FQGTGA. Deletions cut 2 bases from V and 5 bases from J, with 8 bases between. The CDR3 loop is CASSLESRDTQYF. CDR3 sequence (DNA): TGTGCCAGCAGCTTAGAATCGCGAGATACGCAGTATTTT.

The rearrangement links TRBV29-1 to TRBJ2-5, with 8 nucleotides matching TRBD1. CDR1 is SQVTM, CDR2 ANQGSEA, per germline. V trimming: 0 bases; J trimming: 4 bases; junction bases outside the gene matches: 19. The CDR3 contains 19 residues. DNA of the CDR3: TGCAGCGTTGAAGATTTAGGCAACCTTGCCCTACAGGGGGGAGAGACCCAGTACTTC. The encoded protein is CSVEDLGNLALQGGETQYF.

The genes are TRBV4-2 and TRBJ1-2, with D unclear. This CDR3 has 14 amino acids. V gave up 0 bases and J gave up 2 bases, with 7 bases separating them. Germline values: CDR1 LGHNA, CDR2 YNFKEQ. The CDR3 is CASSQDDTNYGYTF. CDR3 bases: TGTGCCAGCAGCCAAGATGACACAAACTATGGCTACACCTTC.

The chain combines TRBV6-5 with TRBJ1-6; D not certain. This CDR3 has 15 residues. Trimming stripped 2 bases from V and 7 bases from J, with 12 bases between. Germline V gene lookup returns CDR1 MNHEY and CDR2 SVGAGI. The CDR3 nucleotides are TGTGCCAGCAGTTACGAACAGACACTAAATTCACCCCTCCACTTT. It translates to CASSYEQTLNSPLHF.

This clone was recorded a few times. The rearrangement links TRBV4-1 to TRBJ1-5; D uncertain. The length of the CDR3 is 15 residues. Germline CDR1 MGHRA, CDR2 YSYEKL. V was trimmed by 4 bases and J by 3 bases, leaving 13 bases between them. The CDR3 here is CASSLVGLLNQPQHF. The CDR3 DNA is TGCGCCAGCAGCCTCGTTGGTCTTCTCAATCAGCCCCAGCATTTT.

V gene TRBV7-3 combines with J gene TRBJ2-1; D may match TRBD1 or TRBD2 (6 bases each). This CDR3 is 17 amino acids long. V was shortened by 5 bases and J by 3 bases, with 20 bases between the two germline ends. Germline V gives CDR1 SGHTA, CDR2 FQGTGA. The DNA for the CDR3 is TGTGCCAGCAGCGCCGGGGGCGGGACACTGATCTACAATGAGCAGTTCTTC. Residues: CASSAGGGTLIYNEQFF.

This chain connects TRBV9 to TRBJ2-3, with D possibly being TRBD2 (6 bases). The CDR3 consists of 13 residues. Trimming took 5 bases from V and 0 from J, leaving 7 bases between them. Looked up from germline, CDR1 is SGDLS and CDR2 is YYNGEE. This chain's CDR3 is CASRGTSTDTQYF. In DNA, the CDR3 is TGTGCCAGCAGGGGGACTAGCACAGATACGCAGTATTTT. Full variable domain (missing parts from reference TRBV9 and TRBJ2-3): DSGVTQTPKHLITATGQRVTLRCSPRSGDLSVYWYQQSLDQGLQFLIQYYNGEERAKGNILERFSAQQFPDLHSELNLSSLELGDSALYFCASRGTSTDTQYFGPGTRLTVL.